The source of this T cell receptor (beta chain) is a study of shared clonotypes between healthy human individuals. Study overall: Per donor, CD8 memory used one plate, CD8 naive used two, CD4 memory used three and CD4 naive used three.

The ends lost 5 bases at V and 1 base at J; junction bases unmatched: 5. The CDR3 contains 16 residues. CDR1 is SGHTA, CDR2 FQGNSA, per germline. All donors qualified as healthy HIV-negative adults and had experienced no recent acute infections or vaccinations. Clones were sequenced by immunoSEQ multiplex PCR, and TCRdb holds only the in-frame ones, with some missing. The sample holds roughly 2 million clones; 85% to 95% are singletons and the top ten take roughly 0.13%. Sequencing input: naive CD4+ T cells sorted from blood. Subset in this sample: CD45RA+ positively selected. The chain couples TRBV7-2 to TRBJ2-3, with 11 bases identical to TRBD2. This clonotype was sampled from a man aged 18-30 years in good health. For the CDR3, the DNA is TGTGCCAGCAGCGTGACTAGCGGGGTTCGCACAGATACGCAGTATTTT. The encoded protein is CASSVTSGVRTDTQYF.